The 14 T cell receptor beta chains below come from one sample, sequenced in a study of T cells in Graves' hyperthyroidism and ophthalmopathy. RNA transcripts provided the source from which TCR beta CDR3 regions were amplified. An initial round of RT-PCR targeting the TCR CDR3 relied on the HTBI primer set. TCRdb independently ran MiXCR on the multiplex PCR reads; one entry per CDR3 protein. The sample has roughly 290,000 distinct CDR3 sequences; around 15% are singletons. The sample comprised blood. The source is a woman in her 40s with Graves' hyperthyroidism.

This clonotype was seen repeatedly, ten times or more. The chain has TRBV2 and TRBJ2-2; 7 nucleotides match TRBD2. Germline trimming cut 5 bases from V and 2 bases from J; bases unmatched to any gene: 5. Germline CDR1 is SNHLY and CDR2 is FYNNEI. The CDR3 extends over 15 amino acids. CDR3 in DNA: TGTGCCAGCAGTCCCGGGACTACCAACACCGGGGAGCTGTTTTTT. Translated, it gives CASSPGTTNTGELFF.

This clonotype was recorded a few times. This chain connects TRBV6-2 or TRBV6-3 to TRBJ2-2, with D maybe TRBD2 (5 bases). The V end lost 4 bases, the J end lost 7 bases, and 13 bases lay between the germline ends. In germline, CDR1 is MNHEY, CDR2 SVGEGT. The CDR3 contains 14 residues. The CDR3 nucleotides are TGTGCCAGCAGTTCGGGGATGGGCGGCGGGGAGCTGTTTTTT. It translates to CASSSGMGGGELFF.

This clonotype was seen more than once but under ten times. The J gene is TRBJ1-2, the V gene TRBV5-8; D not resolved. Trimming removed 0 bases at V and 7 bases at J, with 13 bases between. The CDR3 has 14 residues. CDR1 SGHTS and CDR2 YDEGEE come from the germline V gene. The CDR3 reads CASSLARGTGGYTF. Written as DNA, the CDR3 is TGTGCCAGCAGCTTGGCCCGGGGAACTGGTGGCTACACCTTC.

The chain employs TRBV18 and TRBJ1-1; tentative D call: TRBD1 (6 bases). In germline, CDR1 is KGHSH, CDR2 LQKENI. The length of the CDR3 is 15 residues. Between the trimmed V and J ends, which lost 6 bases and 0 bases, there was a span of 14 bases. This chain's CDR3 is CASSQATGLNTEAFF. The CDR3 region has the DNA TGTGCCAGCTCTCAAGCCACAGGGTTGAACACTGAAGCTTTCTTT.

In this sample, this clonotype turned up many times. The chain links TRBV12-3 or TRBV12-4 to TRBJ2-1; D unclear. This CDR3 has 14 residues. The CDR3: CACAITSSYNEQFF. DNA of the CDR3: TGTGCTTGCGCGATTACCAGCTCCTACAATGAGCAGTTCTTC.

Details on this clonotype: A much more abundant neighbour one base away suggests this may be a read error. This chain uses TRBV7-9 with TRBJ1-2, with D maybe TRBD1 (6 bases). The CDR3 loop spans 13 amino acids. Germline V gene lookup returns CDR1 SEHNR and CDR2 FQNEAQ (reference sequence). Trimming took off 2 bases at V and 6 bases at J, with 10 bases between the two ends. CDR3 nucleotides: TGTGCCAGCAGCTTAACAGGGCCGGATGGCTACACCTTC. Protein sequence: CASSLTGPDGYTF.

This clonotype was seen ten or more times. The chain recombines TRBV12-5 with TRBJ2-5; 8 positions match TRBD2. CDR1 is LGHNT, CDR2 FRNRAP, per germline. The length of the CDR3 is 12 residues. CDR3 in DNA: TGTGGATCGCGGGGGGCGGATGAGACCCAGTACTTC. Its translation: CGSRGADETQYF. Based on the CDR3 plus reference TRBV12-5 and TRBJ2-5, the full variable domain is DARVTQTPRHKVTEMGQEVTMRCQPILGHNTVFWYRQTMMQGLELLAYFRNRAPLDDSGMPKDRFSAEMPDATLATLKIQPSEPRDSAVYFCGSRGADETQYFGPGTRLLVL.

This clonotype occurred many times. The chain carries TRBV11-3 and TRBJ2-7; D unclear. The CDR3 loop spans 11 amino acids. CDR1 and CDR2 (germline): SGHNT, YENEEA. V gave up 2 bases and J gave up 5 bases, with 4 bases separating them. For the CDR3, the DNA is TGTGCCAGCAGCTTATCCCACGAGCAGTACTTC. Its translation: CASSLSHEQYF.

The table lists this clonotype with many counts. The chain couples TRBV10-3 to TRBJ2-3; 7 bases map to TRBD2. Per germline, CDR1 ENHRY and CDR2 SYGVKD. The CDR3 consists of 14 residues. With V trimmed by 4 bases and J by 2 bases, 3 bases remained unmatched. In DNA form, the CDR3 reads TGTGCCATCAGTGCGGCGGGAGCCACAGATACGCAGTATTTT. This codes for CAISAAGATDTQYF.

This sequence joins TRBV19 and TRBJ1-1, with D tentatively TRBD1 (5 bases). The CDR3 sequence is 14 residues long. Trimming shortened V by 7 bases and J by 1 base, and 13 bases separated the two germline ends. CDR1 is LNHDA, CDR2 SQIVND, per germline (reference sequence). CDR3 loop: CASNGFQGNTEAFF. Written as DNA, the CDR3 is TGTGCCAGTAATGGGTTTCAGGGGAACACTGAAGCTTTCTTT.

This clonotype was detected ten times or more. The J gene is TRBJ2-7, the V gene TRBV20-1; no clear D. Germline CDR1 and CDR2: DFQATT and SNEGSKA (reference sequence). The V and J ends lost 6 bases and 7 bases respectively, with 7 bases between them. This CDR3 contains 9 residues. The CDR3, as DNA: TGCAGTGCAGGGCAGGAGCAGTACTTC. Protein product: CSAGQEQYF.

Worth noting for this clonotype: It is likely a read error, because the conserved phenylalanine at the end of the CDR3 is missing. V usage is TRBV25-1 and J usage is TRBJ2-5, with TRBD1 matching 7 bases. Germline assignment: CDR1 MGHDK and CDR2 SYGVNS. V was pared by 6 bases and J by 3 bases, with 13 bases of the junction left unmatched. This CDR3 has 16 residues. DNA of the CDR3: TGTGCCAGCAGGAAAACAACCGGGACAGTCAAAGAGACCCAGTACTCC. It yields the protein CASRKTTGTVKETQYS.

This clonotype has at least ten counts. CDR3 residues: CASSPRLGSGKETQYF. CDR3 bases: TGTGCCAGCAGCCCTCGTCTGGGGAGCGGGAAAGAGACCCAGTACTTC. The rearrangement links TRBV7-2 to TRBJ2-5, with TRBD2 identical over 7 bases. The V gene's germline CDR1 is SGHTA and CDR2 FQGNSA. The CDR3 runs to 16 residues. V lost 5 bases and J lost 3; bases outside the gene matches: 12.

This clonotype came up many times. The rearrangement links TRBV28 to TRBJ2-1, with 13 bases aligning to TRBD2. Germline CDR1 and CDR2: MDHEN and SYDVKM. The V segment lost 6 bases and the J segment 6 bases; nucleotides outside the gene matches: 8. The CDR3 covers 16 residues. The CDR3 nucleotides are TGTGCCAGCAGCCCAGGCGGACTAGCGGGAGTCAATGAGCAGTTCTTC. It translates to CASSPGGLAGVNEQFF.